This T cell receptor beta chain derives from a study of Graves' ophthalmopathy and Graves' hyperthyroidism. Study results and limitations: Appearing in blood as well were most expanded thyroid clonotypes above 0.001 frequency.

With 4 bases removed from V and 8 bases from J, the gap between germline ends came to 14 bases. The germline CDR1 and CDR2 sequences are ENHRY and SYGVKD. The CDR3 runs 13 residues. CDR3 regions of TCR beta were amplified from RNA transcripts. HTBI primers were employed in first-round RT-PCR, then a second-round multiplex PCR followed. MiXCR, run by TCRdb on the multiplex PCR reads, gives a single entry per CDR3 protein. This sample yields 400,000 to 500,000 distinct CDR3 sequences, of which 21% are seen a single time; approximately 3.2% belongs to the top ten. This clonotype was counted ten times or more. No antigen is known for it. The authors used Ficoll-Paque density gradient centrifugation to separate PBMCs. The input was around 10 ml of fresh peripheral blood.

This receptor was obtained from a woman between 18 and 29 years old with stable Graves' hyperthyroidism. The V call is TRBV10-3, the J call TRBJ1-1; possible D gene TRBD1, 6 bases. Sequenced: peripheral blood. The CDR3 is CAISVEKGGEAFF. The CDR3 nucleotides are TGTGCCATCAGTGTTGAGAAGGGGGGCGAAGCTTTCTTT.